Reported below is one TCR beta chain. Its antigen is as yet unknown. The sample originates from a study of T cell repertoires in cytomegalovirus infection. In the study overall: Public TCR beta signatures indicated both CMV infection and matching HLA type.

Whole-study results and caveats: Dominating the ex vivo response were TCR beta clonotypes that were CMV-specific and HLA-C-restricted.

TCRdb processed the reads anew with MiXCR; each CDR3 protein has one entry. The table lists about 740,000 distinct CDR3 sequences, roughly 36% of them singletons. The CDR3 runs 14 residues. Trimming took 4 bases from V and 0 from J, leaving 10 bases between them. The germline gives CDR1 SQVTM, CDR2 ANQGSEA. The V and J genes are TRBV29-1 and TRBJ1-3; possibly TRBD1 for D (5 bases). The specimen sequenced was PBMCs. This clonotype was obtained from a human donor in good health (CMV status not recorded). Some clones in this sample may be carry-over from other donors' samples. The CDR3 loop reads CSVVKGSSGNTIYF. The CDR3 DNA is TGCAGCGTTGTGAAGGGGAGCTCTGGAAACACCATATATTTT.